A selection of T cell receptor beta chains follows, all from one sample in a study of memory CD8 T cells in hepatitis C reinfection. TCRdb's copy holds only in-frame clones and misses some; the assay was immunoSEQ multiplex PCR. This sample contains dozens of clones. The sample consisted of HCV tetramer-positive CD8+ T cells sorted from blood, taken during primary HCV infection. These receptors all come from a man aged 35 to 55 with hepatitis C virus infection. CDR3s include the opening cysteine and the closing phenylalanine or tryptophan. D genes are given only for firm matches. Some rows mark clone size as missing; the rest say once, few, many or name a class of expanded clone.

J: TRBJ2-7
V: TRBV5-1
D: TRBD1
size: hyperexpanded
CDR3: CASSFDRGGYEQYF
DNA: TGCGCCAGCAGCTTCGACAGGGGGGGGTACGAGCAGTACTTC

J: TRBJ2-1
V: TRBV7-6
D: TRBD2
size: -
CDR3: CASSFSGDSYNEQFF
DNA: TGTGCCAGCAGCTTTAGCGGGGATTCCTACAATGAGCAGTTCTTC

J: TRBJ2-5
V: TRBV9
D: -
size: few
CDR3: CASSVFGDYQETQYF
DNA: TGTGCCAGCAGCGTTTTCGGGGACTACCAAGAGACCCAGTACTTC

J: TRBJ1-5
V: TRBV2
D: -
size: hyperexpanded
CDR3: CASSEGSHSNQPQHF
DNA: TGTGCCAGCAGTGAGGGCAGCCATAGCAATCAGCCCCAGCATTTT

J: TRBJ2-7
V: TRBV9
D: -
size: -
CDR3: CASSVLQSTYEQYF
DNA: TGTGCCAGCAGCGTACTACAGAGTACCTACGAGCAGTACTTC

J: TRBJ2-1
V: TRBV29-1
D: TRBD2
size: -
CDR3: CSVEDWGLAGSSYNEQFF
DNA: TGCAGCGTTGAAGATTGGGGACTAGCGGGTAGTTCCTACAATGAGCAGTTCTTC

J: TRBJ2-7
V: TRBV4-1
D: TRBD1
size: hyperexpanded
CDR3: CASSHDTGGYEQYF
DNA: TGCGCCAGCAGCCACGATACAGGGGGGTACGAGCAGTACTTC

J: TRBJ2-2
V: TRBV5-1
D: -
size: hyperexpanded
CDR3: CASSPGTTNTGELFF
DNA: TGCGCCAGCAGCCCGGGGACAACGAACACCGGGGAGCTGTTTTTT

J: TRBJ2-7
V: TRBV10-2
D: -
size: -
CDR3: CASCDNTGYEQYF
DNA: TGCGCCAGCTGCGATAATACGGGCTACGAGCAGTACTTC

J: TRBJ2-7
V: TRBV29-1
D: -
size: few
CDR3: CSVAHTGTEQYF
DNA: TGCAGCGTTGCCCATACAGGGACAGAGCAGTACTTC

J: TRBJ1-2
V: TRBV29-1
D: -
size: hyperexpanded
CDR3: CSVGGTGTYGYTF
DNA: TGCAGCGTCGGGGGGACGGGGACCTATGGCTACACCTTC

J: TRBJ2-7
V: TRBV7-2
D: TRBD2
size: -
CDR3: CASSFDSGGYEQYF
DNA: TGTGCCAGCAGCTTCGATAGCGGGGGCTACGAGCAGTACTTC

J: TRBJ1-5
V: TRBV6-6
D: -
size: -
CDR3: CASSYGQAYQPQHF
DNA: TGTGCCAGCAGTTACGGTCAGGCTTATCAGCCCCAGCATTTT

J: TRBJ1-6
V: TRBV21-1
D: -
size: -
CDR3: CASSDYIATLHHNSPLHF
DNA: TGTGCCAGCAGCGACTACATAGCTACACTACATCATAATTCACCCCTCCACTTT

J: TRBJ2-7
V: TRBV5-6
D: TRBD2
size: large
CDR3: CASSLGLPGLAGAYEQYF
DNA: TGTGCCAGCAGCTTGGGACTCCCGGGGCTAGCGGGCGCCTACGAGCAGTACTTC

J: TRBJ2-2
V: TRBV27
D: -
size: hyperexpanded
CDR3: CASSLYGGSNTGELFF
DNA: TGTGCCAGCAGTCTTTACGGGGGATCAAACACCGGGGAGCTGTTTTTT

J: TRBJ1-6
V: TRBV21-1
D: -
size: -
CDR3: CASSDYIATLHHNSPLHF
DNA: TGTGCCAGCAGCGACTACATAGCTACACTACATCATAATTCCCCCCTCCACTTT

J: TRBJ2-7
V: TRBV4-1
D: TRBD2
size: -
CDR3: CASSFDTGGYEQYF
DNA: TGCGCCAGCAGCTTTGACACGGGGGGCTACGAGCAGTACTTC

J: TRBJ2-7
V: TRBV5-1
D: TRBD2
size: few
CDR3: CASREDGGGYEQYF
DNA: TGCGCCAGCAGGGAGGATGGGGGGGGCTACGAGCAGTACTTC

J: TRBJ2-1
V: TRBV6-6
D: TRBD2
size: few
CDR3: CASSSGLALVFEQFF
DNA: TGTGCCAGCAGTTCCGGACTAGCCTTGGTTTTTGAGCAGTTCTTC

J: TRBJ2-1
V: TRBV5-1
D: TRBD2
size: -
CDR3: CASSLALADYNEQFF
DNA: TGCGCCAGCAGCTTGGCTCTAGCGGATTACAATGAGCAGTTCTTC

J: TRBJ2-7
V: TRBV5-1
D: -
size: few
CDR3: CASSLAVRVPDEQYF
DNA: TGCGCCAGCAGCTTGGCCGTTCGGGTCCCGGACGAGCAGTACTTC